This T cell receptor beta chain was obtained from a study of shared clonotypes between healthy human individuals. The germline V and J ends were trimmed by 4 bases and 2 bases, with 13 bases remaining between them. CDR1 and CDR2 from the germline V gene are SGHDT and YYEEEE. The CDR3 extends over 15 amino acids. Using immunoSEQ multiplex PCR, the repertoire was profiled, and TCRdb retains in-frame clones only, with some absent. The sample has some 790,000 clones; roughly two thirds are singletons. The chain combines TRBV5-6 with TRBJ2-4, with D perhaps matching TRBD1 (5 bases). The receptor was isolated from a woman aged 25 to 45 in good health. The sequencing input was memory CD4+ T cells sorted from blood. Subset meaning: CD45RA-negative fraction. The CDR3 sequence is CASSLQGSPKNIQYF. The CDR3 nucleotides are TGTGCCAGCAGCCTGCAGGGATCTCCCAAAAACATTCAGTACTTC.